This T cell receptor (beta chain) is from a study of molecular identifiers for immune sequencing clone quantification. The study, taken as a whole, reports: Over 99% of effector molecules, yet under 1% of naive-cell molecules, were held by clones above 20 RNA copies. Should identical TCR molecules share a barcode, the sizes of highly expanded clones could be underestimated.

Germline CDR1 MNHNY, CDR2 SVGAGI (reference sequence). The CDR3 totals 17 residues. The trim removed 4 bases at V and 7 bases at J, leaving 13 bases unmatched. MiXCR, run by TCRdb on the PCR reads, gives a single entry per CDR3 protein. The profile covers roughly 300,000 distinct CDR3 sequences, with about a quarter appearing a single time and around 0.76% taken by the ten largest. Comment on this clonotype: Its specificity is unknown.

This TCR was recovered from a human donor in good health. Some libraries in this study had Jurkat cell RNA spiked in. This chain joins TRBV6-6 and TRBJ2-1; 10 bases fit TRBD2. The sequenced sample was naive CD8+ T cells from blood, with Jurkat cell RNA spiked in. Regarding subset: FACS-sorted CD8+CD4-CCR7+CD45RA+ naive T cells. The CDR3 DNA reads as TGTGCCAGCAGTTTATATAGCGGGAGGCCCTTTAAAAATGAGCAGTTCTTC. This sequence encodes CASSLYSGRPFKNEQFF.